This T cell receptor beta chain derives from a study of Graves' ophthalmopathy and Graves' hyperthyroidism. This clonotype showed up many times. The V end lost 3 bases, the J end lost 7 bases, and 16 bases lay between the germline ends. CDR3 length: 15 amino acids. Amplification from RNA transcripts yielded the TCR beta CDR3 regions. An initial RT-PCR round employing HTBI primers preceded a second-round multiplex PCR. MiXCR was run by TCRdb on the multiplex PCR reads, yielding one entry per CDR3 protein. The sample includes hundreds of thousands of distinct CDR3 sequences, about 24% seen only once; the top ten take roughly 6.9%.

What was sequenced was peripheral blood. This TCR was sampled from a woman aged 18 to 35 with stable Graves' hyperthyroidism. Some clones in this sample may be carry-over from other donors' samples. The chain employs TRBV12-3 or TRBV12-4 and TRBJ1-3; the D is unclear. The CDR3 DNA sequence: TGTGCCAGCAGTTTGACCGGATCTCGGAGGAACACCATATATTTT. Its translation is CASSLTGSRRNTIYF.